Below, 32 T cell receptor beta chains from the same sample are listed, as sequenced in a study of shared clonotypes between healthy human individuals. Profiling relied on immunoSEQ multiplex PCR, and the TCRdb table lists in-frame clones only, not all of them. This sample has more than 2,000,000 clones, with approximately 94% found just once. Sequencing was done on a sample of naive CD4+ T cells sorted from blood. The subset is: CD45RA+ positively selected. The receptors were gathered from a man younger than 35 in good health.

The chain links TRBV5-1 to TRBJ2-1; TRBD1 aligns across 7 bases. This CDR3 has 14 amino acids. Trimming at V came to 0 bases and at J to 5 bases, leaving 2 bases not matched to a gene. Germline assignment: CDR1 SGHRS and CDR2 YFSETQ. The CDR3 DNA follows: TGCGCCAGCAGCTTGGCGGACAGGCACAATGAGCAGTTCTTC. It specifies CASSLADRHNEQFF.

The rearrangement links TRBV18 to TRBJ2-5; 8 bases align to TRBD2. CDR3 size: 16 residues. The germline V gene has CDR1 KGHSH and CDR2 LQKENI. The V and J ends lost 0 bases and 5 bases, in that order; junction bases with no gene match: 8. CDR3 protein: CASSPPGTSGGETQYF. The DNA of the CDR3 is TGTGCCAGCTCACCACCAGGGACTAGTGGCGGTGAGACCCAGTACTTC.

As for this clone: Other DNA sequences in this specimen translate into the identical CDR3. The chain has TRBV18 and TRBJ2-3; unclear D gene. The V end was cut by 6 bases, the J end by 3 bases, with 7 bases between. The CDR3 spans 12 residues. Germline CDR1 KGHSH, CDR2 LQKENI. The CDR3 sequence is CASSLPTDTQYF. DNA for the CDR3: TGTGCCAGCTCTCTCCCTACAGATACGCAGTATTTT.

The CDR3 sequence is CASTLGQGANSPLHF. As DNA, the CDR3 is TGTGCCAGCACCCTGGGACAGGGGGCGAATTCACCCCTCCACTTT. This chain connects TRBV2 to TRBJ1-6; 12 nucleotides line up with TRBD1. Germline loops: CDR1 SNHLY, CDR2 FYNNEI. Trimming at V came to 7 bases and at J to 7 bases, leaving 5 bases not matched to a gene. This CDR3 has 15 residues.

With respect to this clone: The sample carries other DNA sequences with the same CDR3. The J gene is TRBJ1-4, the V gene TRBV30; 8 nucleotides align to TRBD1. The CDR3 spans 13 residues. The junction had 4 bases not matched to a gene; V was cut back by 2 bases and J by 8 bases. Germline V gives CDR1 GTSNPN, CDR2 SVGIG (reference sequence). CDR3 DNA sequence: TGTGCCTGGAGTCTACAGGGGGGCGAAAAACTGTTTTTT. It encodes CAWSLQGGEKLFF.

The CDR3 DNA reads TGTGCTAGTTCGCAGTTAGAGACCCAGTACTTC. As protein: CASSQLETQYF. The chain uses TRBV12-5 and TRBJ2-5; the D is unclear. The CDR3 is 11 residues long. Trimming took off 8 bases at V and 4 bases at J, with 8 bases between the two ends. Germline CDR1 LGHNT, CDR2 FRNRAP. Based on the CDR3 plus reference TRBV12-5 and TRBJ2-5, the full variable domain is DARVTQTPRHKVTEMGQEVTMRCQPILGHNTVFWYRQTMMQGLELLAYFRNRAPLDDSGMPKDRFSAEMPDATLATLKIQPSEPRDSAVYFCASSQLETQYFGPGTRLLVL.

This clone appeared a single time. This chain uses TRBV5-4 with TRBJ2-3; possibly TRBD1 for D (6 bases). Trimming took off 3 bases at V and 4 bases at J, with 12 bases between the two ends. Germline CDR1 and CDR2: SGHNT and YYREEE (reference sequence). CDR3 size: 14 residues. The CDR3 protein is CASSSMTGADTQYF. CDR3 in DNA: TGTGCCAGCAGCTCTATGACAGGCGCAGATACGCAGTATTTT.

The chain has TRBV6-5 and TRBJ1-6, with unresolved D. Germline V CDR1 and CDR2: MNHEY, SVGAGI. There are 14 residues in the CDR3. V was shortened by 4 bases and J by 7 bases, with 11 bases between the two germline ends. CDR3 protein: CASSFEVRNSPLHF. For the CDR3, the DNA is TGTGCCAGCAGTTTTGAGGTTAGGAATTCACCCCTCCACTTT.

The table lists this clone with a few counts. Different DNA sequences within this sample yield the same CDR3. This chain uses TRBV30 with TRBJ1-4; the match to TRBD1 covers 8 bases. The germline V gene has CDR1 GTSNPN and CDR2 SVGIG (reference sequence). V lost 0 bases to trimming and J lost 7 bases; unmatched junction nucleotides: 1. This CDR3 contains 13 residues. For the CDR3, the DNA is TGTGCCTGGAGTGTACAGGGGGGTGAAAAACTGTTTTTT. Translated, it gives CAWSVQGGEKLFF.

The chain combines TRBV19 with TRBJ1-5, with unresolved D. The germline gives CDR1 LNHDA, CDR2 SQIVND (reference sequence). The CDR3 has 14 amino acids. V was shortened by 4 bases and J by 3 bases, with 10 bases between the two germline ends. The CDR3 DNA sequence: TGTGCCAGTAGTAACAGAGGATTCAATCAGCCCCAGCATTTT. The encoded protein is CASSNRGFNQPQHF.

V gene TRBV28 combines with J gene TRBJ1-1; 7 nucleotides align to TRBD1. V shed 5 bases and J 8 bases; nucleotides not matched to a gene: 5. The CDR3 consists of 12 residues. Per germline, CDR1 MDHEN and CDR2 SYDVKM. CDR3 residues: CASSRGQPEAFF. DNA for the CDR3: TGTGCCAGCAGTCGGGGACAGCCAGAAGCTTTCTTT.

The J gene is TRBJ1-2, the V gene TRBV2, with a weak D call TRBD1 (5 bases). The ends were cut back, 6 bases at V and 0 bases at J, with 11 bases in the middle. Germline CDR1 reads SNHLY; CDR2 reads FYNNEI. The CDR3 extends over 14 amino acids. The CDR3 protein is CASRVGGANYGYTF. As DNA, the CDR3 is TGTGCCAGCAGGGTGGGGGGAGCTAACTATGGCTACACCTTC.

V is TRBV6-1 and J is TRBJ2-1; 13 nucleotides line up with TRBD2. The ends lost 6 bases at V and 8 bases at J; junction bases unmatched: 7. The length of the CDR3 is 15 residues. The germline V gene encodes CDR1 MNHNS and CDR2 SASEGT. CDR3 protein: CASRPGTSGTDEQFF. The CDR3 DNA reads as TGTGCCAGCAGGCCCGGGACTAGCGGGACTGATGAGCAGTTCTTC.

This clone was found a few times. Here the CDR3 reads CASSEDTSGDSPLHF. The CDR3 nucleotides are TGCGCCAGCAGTGAGGACACCTCAGGTGATTCACCCCTCCACTTT. The chain couples TRBV10-1 to TRBJ1-6; unclear D gene. V lost 2 bases to trimming and J lost 8 bases, with 13 bases between them. The V gene's germline CDR1 is WNHNN and CDR2 SYGVQD (reference sequence). CDR3 length: 15 residues.

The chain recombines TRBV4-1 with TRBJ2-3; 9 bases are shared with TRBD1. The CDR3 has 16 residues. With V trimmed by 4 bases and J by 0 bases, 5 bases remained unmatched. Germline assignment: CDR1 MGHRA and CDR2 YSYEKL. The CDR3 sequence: CASSPWDRVSTDTQYF. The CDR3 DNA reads TGCGCCAGCAGCCCCTGGGACAGGGTGAGCACAGATACGCAGTATTTT.

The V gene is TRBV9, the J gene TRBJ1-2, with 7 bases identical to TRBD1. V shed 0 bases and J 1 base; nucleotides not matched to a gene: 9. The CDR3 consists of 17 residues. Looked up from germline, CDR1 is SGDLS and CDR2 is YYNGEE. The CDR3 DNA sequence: TGTGCCAGCAGCGTAGGAGGCTTGGGACAGAATAACTATGGCTACACCTTC. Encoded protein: CASSVGGLGQNNYGYTF.

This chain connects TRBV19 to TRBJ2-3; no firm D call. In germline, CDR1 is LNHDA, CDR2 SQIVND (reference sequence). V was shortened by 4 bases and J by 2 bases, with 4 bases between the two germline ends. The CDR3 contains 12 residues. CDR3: CASSTLTDTQYF. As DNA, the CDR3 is TGTGCCAGTAGTACACTCACAGATACGCAGTATTTT. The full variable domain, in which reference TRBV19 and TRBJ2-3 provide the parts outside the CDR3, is DGGITQSPKYLFRKEGQNVTLSCEQNLNHDAMYWYRQDPGQGLRLIYYSQIVNDFQKGDIAEGYSVSREKKESFPLTVTSAQKNPTAFYLCASSTLTDTQYFGPGTRLTVL.

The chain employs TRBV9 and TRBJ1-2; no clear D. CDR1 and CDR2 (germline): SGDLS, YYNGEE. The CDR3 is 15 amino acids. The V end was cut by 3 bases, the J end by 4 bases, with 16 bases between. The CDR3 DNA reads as TGTGCCAGCAGCGGGGGTGTAAGTCAGATCTATGGCTACACCTTC. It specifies CASSGGVSQIYGYTF. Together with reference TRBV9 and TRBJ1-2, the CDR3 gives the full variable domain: DSGVTQTPKHLITATGQRVTLRCSPRSGDLSVYWYQQSLDQGLQFLIQYYNGEERAKGNILERFSAQQFPDLHSELNLSSLELGDSALYFCASSGGVSQIYGYTFGSGTRLTVV.

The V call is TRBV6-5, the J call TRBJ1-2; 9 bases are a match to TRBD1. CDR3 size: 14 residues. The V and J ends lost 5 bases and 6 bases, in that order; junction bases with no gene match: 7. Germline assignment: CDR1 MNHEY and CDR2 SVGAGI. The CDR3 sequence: CASSPGQGRNGYTF. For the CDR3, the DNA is TGTGCCAGCAGTCCGGGACAGGGTAGAAATGGCTACACCTTC.

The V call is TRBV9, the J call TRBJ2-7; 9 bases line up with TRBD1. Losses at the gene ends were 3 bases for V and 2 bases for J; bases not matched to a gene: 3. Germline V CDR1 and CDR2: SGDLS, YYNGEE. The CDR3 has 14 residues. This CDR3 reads CASSGQGGAYEQYF. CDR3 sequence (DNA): TGTGCCAGCAGCGGACAGGGGGGTGCCTACGAGCAGTACTTC.

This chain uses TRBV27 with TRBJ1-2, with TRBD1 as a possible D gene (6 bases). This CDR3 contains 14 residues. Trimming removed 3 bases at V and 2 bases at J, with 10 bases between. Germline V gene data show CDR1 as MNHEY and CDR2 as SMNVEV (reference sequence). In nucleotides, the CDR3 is TGTGCCAGCAGTTTCGGAGACAGGAACTATGGCTACACCTTC. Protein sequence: CASSFGDRNYGYTF.

CDR3 sequence: CASSPSRGSVGYTF. In DNA form, the CDR3 reads TGTGCCAGCTCACCATCTAGGGGCTCGGTGGGCTACACCTTC. J is TRBJ1-2 and V is TRBV18; weak D call: TRBD1 (5 bases). V dropped 2 bases and J dropped 8 bases, with 15 bases sitting between them. CDR1 KGHSH and CDR2 LQKENI come from the germline V gene. There are 14 residues in the CDR3. Full variable domain (outside the CDR3, taken from reference TRBV18 and TRBJ1-2): NAGVMQNPRHLVRRRGQEARLRCSPMKGHSHVYWYRQLPEEGLKFMVYLQKENIIDESGMPKERFSAEFPKEGPSILRIQQVVRGDSAAYFCASSPSRGSVGYTFGSGTRLTVV.

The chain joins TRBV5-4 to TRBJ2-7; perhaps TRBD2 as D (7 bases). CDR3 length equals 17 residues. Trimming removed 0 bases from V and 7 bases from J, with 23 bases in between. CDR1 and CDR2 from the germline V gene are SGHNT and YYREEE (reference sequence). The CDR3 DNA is TGTGCCAGCAGCTTGGTAGGCGGCGGGGGCCGATTCAGGGAGCAGTACTTC. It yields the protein CASSLVGGGGRFREQYF. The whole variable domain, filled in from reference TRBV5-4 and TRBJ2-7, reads ETGVTQSPTHLIKTRGQQVTLRCSSQSGHNTVSWYQQALGQGPQFIFQYYREEENGRGNFPPRFSGLQFPNYSSELNVNALELDDSALYLCASSLVGGGGRFREQYFGPGTRLTVT.

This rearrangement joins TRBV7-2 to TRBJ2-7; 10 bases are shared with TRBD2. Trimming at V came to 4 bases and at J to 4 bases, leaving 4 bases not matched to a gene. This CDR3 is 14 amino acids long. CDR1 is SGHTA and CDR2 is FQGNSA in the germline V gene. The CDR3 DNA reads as TGTGCCAGCAGCTCTAGCGGGAGCGTATACGAGCAGTACTTC. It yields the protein CASSSSGSVYEQYF. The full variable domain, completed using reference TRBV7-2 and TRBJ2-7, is GAGVSQSPSNKVTEKGKDVELRCDPISGHTALYWYRQSLGQGLEFLIYFQGNSAPDKSGLPSDRFSAERTGGSVSTLTIQRTQQEDSAVYLCASSSSGSVYEQYFGPGTRLTVT.

CDR3 coding DNA: TGTGCCAGTAGTTCGACGCACGGGACAGGAGCTAGCAATCAGCCCCAGCATTTT. It codes for CASSSTHGTGASNQPQHF. This chain joins TRBV19 and TRBJ1-5; 8 bases match TRBD1. The CDR3 totals 18 residues. Germline CDR1 LNHDA, CDR2 SQIVND (reference sequence). V was pared by 5 bases and J by 0 bases, with 12 bases of the junction left unmatched.

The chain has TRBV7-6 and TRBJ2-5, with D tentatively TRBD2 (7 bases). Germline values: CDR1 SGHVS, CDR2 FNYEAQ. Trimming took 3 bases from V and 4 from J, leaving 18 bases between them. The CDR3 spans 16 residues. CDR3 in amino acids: CASSFGTGGPRETQYF. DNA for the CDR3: TGTGCCAGCAGCTTTGGGACGGGGGGCCCCAGAGAGACCCAGTACTTC.

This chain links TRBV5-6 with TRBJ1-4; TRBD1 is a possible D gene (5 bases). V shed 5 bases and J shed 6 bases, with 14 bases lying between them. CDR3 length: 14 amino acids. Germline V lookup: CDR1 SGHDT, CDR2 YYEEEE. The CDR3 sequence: CASSFRVIDEKLFF. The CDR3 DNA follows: TGTGCCAGCAGTTTCAGGGTGATTGATGAAAAACTGTTTTTT.

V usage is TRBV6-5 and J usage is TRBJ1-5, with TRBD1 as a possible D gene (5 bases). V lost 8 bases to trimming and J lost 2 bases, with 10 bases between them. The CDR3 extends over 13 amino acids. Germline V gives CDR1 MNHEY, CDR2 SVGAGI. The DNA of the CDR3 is TGTGCCAGCCAGGGTGAGGGCAATCAGCCCCAGCATTTT. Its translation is CASQGEGNQPQHF.

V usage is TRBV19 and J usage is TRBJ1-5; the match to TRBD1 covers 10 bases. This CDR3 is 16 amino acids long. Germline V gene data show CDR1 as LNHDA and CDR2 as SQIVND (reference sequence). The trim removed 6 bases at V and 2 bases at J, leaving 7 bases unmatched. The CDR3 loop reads CASSPGQGTGNQPQHF. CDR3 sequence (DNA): TGTGCCAGTAGCCCGGGACAGGGGACGGGCAATCAGCCCCAGCATTTT.

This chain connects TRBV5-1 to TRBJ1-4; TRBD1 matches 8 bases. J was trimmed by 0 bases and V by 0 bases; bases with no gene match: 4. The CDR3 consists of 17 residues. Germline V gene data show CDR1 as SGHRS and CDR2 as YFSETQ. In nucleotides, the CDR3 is TGCGCCAGCAGCTTGGAGGGGACAGGATCAACTAATGAAAAACTGTTTTTT. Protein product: CASSLEGTGSTNEKLFF.

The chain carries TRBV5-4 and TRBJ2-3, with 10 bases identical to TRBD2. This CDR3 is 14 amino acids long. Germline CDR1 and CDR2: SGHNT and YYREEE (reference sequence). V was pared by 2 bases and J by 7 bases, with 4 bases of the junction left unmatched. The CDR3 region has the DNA TGTGCCAGCAGCTTAAGCGGGGGGGCAAATACGCAGTATTTT. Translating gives CASSLSGGANTQYF.

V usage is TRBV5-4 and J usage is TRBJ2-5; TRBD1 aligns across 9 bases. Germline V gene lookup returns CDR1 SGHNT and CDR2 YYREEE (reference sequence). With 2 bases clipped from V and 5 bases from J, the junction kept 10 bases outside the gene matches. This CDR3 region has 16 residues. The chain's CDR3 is CASSLGGTGRRETQYF. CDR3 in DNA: TGTGCCAGCAGCTTAGGTGGGACAGGGAGGAGGGAGACCCAGTACTTC. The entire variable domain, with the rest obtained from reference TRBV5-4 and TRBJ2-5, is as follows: ETGVTQSPTHLIKTRGQQVTLRCSSQSGHNTVSWYQQALGQGPQFIFQYYREEENGRGNFPPRFSGLQFPNYSSELNVNALELDDSALYLCASSLGGTGRRETQYFGPGTRLLVL.